This record looks at one TCR beta chain sequence and its context. Germline-derived CDR1 and CDR2 are SGHRS and YFSETQ. The V gene end was trimmed by 0 bases and the J gene end by 3 bases; junction bases not matched to a gene: 11. The CDR3 runs to 17 residues. This sample is part of a study of T cell changes during pregnancy in multiple sclerosis. Only in-frame clones appear in the TCRdb table, and some are missing; sequencing was by immunoSEQ multiplex PCR. The data contain almost 55,000 clones, roughly 90% of them singletons. This sequence was found in a female donor with multiple sclerosis, enrolled in a pregnancy study. The source material was CD8+ T cells from peripheral blood mononuclear cells, sampled before pregnancy. The rearrangement links TRBV5-1 to TRBJ1-1, with 7 bases that match TRBD1. For the CDR3, the DNA is TGCGCCAGCAGCTTGGAAGGGGTAGGGACAGAGGACACTGAAGCTTTCTTT. It specifies CASSLEGVGTEDTEAFF.